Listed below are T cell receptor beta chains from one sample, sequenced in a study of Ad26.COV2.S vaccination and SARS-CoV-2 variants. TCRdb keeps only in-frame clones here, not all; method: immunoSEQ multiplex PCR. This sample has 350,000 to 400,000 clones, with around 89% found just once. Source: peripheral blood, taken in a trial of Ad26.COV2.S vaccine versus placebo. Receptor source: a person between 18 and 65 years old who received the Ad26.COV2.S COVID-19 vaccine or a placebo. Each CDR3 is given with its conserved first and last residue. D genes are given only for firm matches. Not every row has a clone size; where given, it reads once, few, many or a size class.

CDR3 protein: CASSVQGNTDTQYF; CDR3 DNA: TGTGCCAGCAGTGTTCAGGGGAACACAGATACGCAGTATTTT; J gene: TRBJ2-3; clone size: few; D gene: NA; V gene: TRBV6-4
CDR3 protein: CASSSRDRGTDTQYF; CDR3 DNA: TGTGCCAGCAGCTCCCGGGACAGGGGCACAGATACGCAGTATTTT; J gene: TRBJ2-3; clone size: NA; D gene: TRBD1; V gene: TRBV5-6
CDR3 protein: CATDLAKNTGELFF; CDR3 DNA: TGTGCCACGGATCTAGCGAAGAACACCGGGGAGCTGTTTTTT; J gene: TRBJ2-2; clone size: NA; D gene: NA; V gene: TRBV6-5
CDR3 protein: CASSLTSGSGEQFF; CDR3 DNA: TGTGCCAGCAGTCTCACTAGCGGGAGCGGAGAGCAGTTCTTC; J gene: TRBJ2-1; clone size: NA; D gene: TRBD2; V gene: TRBV6-2/TRBV6-3
CDR3 protein: CASSGTSGPISTDTQYF; CDR3 DNA: TGTGCCAGCAGTGGGACTAGCGGACCTATTAGCACAGATACGCAGTATTTT; J gene: TRBJ2-3; clone size: NA; D gene: TRBD2; V gene: TRBV6-1
CDR3 protein: CATGLTGLDTEAFF; CDR3 DNA: TGTGCCACTGGCCTGACAGGGTTGGACACTGAAGCTTTCTTT; J gene: TRBJ1-1; clone size: NA; D gene: TRBD1; V gene: TRBV10-3
CDR3 protein: CASSHHGGSSNEQFF; CDR3 DNA: TGTGCCAGCAGCCACCACGGCGGGAGTTCCAATGAGCAGTTCTTC; J gene: TRBJ2-1; clone size: NA; D gene: TRBD2; V gene: TRBV3-1/TRBV3-2
CDR3 protein: CSAGIGPGAGELFF; CDR3 DNA: TGCAGCGCCGGTATTGGCCCGGGGGCCGGGGAGCTGTTTTTT; J gene: TRBJ2-2; clone size: NA; D gene: NA; V gene: TRBV29-1
CDR3 protein: CASSQEDTTSGTGAYEQYF; CDR3 DNA: TGCGCCAGCAGCCAAGAAGATACCACATCCGGGACAGGGGCCTACGAGCAGTACTTC; J gene: TRBJ2-7; clone size: NA; D gene: TRBD1; V gene: TRBV4-1
CDR3 protein: CASSPDSDSPLHF; CDR3 DNA: TGTGCCAGTAGCCCGGACTCCGATTCACCCCTCCACTTT; J gene: TRBJ1-6; clone size: NA; D gene: NA; V gene: TRBV19
CDR3 protein: CASSPDRVRSSGYEQYF; CDR3 DNA: TGTGCCAGCAGTCCGGACAGGGTTAGAAGTAGTGGATACGAGCAGTACTTC; J gene: TRBJ2-7; clone size: NA; D gene: TRBD1; V gene: TRBV28
CDR3 protein: CASSQGGPNEKLFF; CDR3 DNA: TGCGCCAGCAGCCAGGGAGGGCCCAATGAAAAACTGTTTTTT; J gene: TRBJ1-4; clone size: NA; D gene: NA; V gene: TRBV5-1
CDR3 protein: CASSLGQIPYEQYF; CDR3 DNA: TGTGCCAGCAGCCTCGGACAGATACCCTACGAGCAGTACTTC; J gene: TRBJ2-7; clone size: NA; D gene: NA; V gene: TRBV7-2
CDR3 protein: CASSQEGGAGNQPQHF; CDR3 DNA: TGCGCCAGCAGCCAAGAGGGGGGCGCGGGCAATCAGCCCCAGCATTTT; J gene: TRBJ1-5; clone size: NA; D gene: NA; V gene: TRBV4-1
CDR3 protein: CASSPRGADVYNEQFF; CDR3 DNA: TGTGCCAGCAGCCCCAGGGGGGCGGACGTCTACAATGAGCAGTTCTTC; J gene: TRBJ2-1; clone size: NA; D gene: NA; V gene: TRBV3-1/TRBV3-2